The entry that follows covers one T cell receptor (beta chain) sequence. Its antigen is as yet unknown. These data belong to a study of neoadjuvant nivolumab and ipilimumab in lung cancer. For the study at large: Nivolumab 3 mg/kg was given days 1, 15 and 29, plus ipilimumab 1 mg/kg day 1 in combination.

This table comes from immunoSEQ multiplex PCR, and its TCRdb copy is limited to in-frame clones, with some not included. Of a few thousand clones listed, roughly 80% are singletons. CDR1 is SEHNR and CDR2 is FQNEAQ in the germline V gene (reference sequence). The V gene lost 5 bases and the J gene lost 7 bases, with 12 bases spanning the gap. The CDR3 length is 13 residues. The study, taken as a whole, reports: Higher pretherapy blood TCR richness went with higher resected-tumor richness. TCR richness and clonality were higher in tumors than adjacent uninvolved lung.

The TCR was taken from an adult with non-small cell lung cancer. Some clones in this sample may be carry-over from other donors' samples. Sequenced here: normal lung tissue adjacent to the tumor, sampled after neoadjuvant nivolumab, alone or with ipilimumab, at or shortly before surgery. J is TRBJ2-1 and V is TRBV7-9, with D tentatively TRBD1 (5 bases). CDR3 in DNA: TGTGCCAGCAGCCAGGCCAGGGTGAATGAGCAGTTCTTC. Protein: CASSQARVNEQFF.